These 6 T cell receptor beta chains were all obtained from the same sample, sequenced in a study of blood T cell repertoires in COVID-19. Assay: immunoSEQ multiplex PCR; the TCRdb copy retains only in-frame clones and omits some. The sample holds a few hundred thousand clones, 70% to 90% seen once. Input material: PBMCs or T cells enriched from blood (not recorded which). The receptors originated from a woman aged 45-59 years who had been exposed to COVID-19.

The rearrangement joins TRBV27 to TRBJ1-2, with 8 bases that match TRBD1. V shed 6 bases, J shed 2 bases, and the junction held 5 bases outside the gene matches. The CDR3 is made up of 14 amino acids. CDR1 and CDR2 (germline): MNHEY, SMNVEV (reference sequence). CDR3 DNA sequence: TGTGCCAGCAGCTTAGACAGGGGAAACTATGGCTACACCTTC. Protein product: CASSLDRGNYGYTF.

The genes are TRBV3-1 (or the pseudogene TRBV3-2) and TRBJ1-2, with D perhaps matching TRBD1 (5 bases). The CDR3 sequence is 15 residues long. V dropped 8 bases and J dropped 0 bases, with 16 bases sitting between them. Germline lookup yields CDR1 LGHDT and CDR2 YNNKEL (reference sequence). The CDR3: CASRLDSSANYGYTF. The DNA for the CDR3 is TGTGCCAGCCGATTAGACAGCTCAGCTAACTATGGCTACACCTTC.

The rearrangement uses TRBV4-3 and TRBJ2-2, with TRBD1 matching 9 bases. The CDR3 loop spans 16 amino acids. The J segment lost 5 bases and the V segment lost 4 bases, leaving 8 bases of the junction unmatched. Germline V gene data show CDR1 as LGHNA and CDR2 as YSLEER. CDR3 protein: CASSPAGQGRTGELFF. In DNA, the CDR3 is TGCGCCAGCAGCCCAGCGGGACAGGGAAGAACCGGGGAGCTGTTTTTT.

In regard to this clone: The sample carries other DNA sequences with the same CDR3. CDR3 loop: CASSLGGDTEAFF. CDR3 nucleotides: TGTGCCAGCAGCTTGGGGGGTGACACTGAAGCTTTCTTT. The chain employs TRBV11-3 and TRBJ1-1; tentatively, D is TRBD1 (5 bases). The CDR3 consists of 13 residues. V was trimmed by 3 bases and J by 3 bases, leaving 8 bases between them. CDR1 is SGHNT and CDR2 is YENEEA in the germline V gene.

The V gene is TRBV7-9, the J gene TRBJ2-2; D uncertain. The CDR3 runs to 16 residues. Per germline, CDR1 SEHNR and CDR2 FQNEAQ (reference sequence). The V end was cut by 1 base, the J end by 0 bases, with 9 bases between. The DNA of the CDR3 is TGTGCCAGCAGCTTAGTCTTCGAGTCGAACACCGGGGAGCTGTTTTTT. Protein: CASSLVFESNTGELFF.

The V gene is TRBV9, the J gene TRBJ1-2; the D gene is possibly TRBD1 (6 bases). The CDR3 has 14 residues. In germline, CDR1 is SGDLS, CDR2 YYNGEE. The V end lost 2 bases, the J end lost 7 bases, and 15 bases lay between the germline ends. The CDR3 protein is CASSVQQGGGGYTF. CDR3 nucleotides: TGTGCCAGCAGCGTCCAACAGGGAGGGGGTGGCTACACCTTC.